A selection of T cell receptor beta chains follows, all from one sample in a study of blood T cell repertoires in COVID-19. TCRdb keeps only in-frame clones here, not all; method: immunoSEQ multiplex PCR. Of roughly 350,000 clones in the sample, approximately 89% were seen once. The sample comprised peripheral blood. The source is a woman aged 30 to 39 with COVID-19, enrolled during active disease. Both conserved end residues are part of each CDR3. A D gene is named only where the DNA matches it firmly. Clone sizes are given selectively: once, few, many, or a class where the clone is expanded.

size	V	D	J	length	DNA	CDR3
.	TRBV29-1	.	TRBJ2-3	12	TGCAGCGTTGCGTCGGGAGCAGATACGCAGTATTTT	CSVASGADTQYF
.	TRBV24-1	.	TRBJ2-3	12	TGTGCCACCAGCCACTTCGGGGATACGCAGTATTTT	CATSHFGDTQYF
.	TRBV7-9	TRBD1	TRBJ1-6	17	TGTGCCAGCAGCCCAGGGGGCGTTAGTGCCCGACGTTCACCCCTCCACTTT	CASSPGGVSARRSPLHF
.	TRBV10-3	TRBD1	TRBJ1-3	16	TGTGCCATCAGTGAGTCTCAGGGGGCGGCTGGAAACACCATATATTTT	CAISESQGAAGNTIYF
few	TRBV7-9	.	TRBJ2-2	15	TGTGCCAGCAGCCCTAATCCGGGATGGATCGGGGAGCTGTTTTTT	CASSPNPGWIGELFF
.	TRBV6-5	.	TRBJ2-2	15	TGTGCCAGCAGTCCCCCCAAGGCGGGAACCGGGGAGCTGTTTTTT	CASSPPKAGTGELFF
.	TRBV24-1	.	TRBJ2-5	15	TGTGCCACCAGTGATCCGCCGGGTCGAGAACAGACCCAGTACTTC	CATSDPPGREQTQYF
.	TRBV28	TRBD1	TRBJ2-1	15	TGTGCCAGCAGTTTTCCGGGACAGGGGGGCCAGGGGCAGTTCTTC	CASSFPGQGGQGQFF
.	TRBV29-1	TRBD1	TRBJ1-3	13	TGCAGCGGGTCGACAGGGTCTGGAAACACCATATATTTT	CSGSTGSGNTIYF
.	TRBV29-1	TRBD1	TRBJ1-1	13	TGCAGCGTTGTAGGGACAGTGAACACTGAAGCTTTCTTT	CSVVGTVNTEAFF
.	TRBV6-5	.	TRBJ1-4	14	TGTGCCAGCAAGCCGACAGGTACAAATGAAAAACTGTTTTTT	CASKPTGTNEKLFF
.	TRBV30	.	TRBJ2-1	14	TGTGCCTGGAGTGTACGCGGATTTTACAATGAGCAGTTCTTC	CAWSVRGFYNEQFF
once	TRBV28	.	TRBJ2-3	12	TGTGCCAGCAGTTTCCTCACAGATACGCAGTATTTT	CASSFLTDTQYF
.	TRBV5-6	TRBD1	TRBJ1-6	13	TGTGCCAGCACAGTGGACAGGCCACTATTTGTCCACTTT	CASTVDRPLFVHF
.	TRBV5-1	TRBD2	TRBJ2-5	15	TGCGCCAGCAGCTTGGTCCCTAGCGGACAAGAGACCCAGTACTTC	CASSLVPSGQETQYF
.	TRBV19	TRBD2	TRBJ2-3	16	TGTGCCAGTAGTTCGGGACTAGCGGGACTCACAGATACGCAGTATTTT	CASSSGLAGLTDTQYF
.	TRBV28	.	TRBJ1-3	18	TGTGCCAGCCAAAACGTCCTTGGGGGGTCGCGCTCTGGAAACACCATATATTTT	CASQNVLGGSRSGNTIYF
.	TRBV27	TRBD1	TRBJ2-2	15	TGTGCCAGCAGTCCTGGGACAGGGCTGTACGGGGAGCTGTTTTTT	CASSPGTGLYGELFF
.	TRBV11-3	TRBD1	TRBJ1-5	15	TGTGCCAGCAGCTTAAAACAGGGGTACAGTCAGCCCCAGCATTTT	CASSLKQGYSQPQHF
.	TRBV5-1	TRBD1	TRBJ1-2	15	TGCGCCAGCAAGGGCGGGACAGGGGAAAGTTATGGCTACACCTTC	CASKGGTGESYGYTF
.	TRBV28	TRBD1	TRBJ1-3	17	TGTGCCAGCAGCCGCCCCCCCGGGACAGTCTCTGGAAACACCATATATTTT	CASSRPPGTVSGNTIYF
.	TRBV5-1	.	TRBJ2-7	14	TGCGCCAGCAGCTCCCGGGACACGGCCCTGGGGCAGTACTTC	CASSSRDTALGQYF
.	TRBV9	.	TRBJ1-3	16	TGTGCCAGCAGCGGGATTGGACAGCGGCTAGGAAACACCATATATTTT	CASSGIGQRLGNTIYF
.	TRBV2	TRBD2	TRBJ2-1	16	TGTGCCAGCAGTGAATTTCTTGGCGGGAGGATGGATGAGCAGTTCTTC	CASSEFLGGRMDEQFF
.	TRBV11-1	TRBD2	TRBJ2-5	14	TGTGCCAGCAGCTGGGGACTAGCTGTGGAGACCCAGTACTTC	CASSWGLAVETQYF
.	TRBV9	.	TRBJ1-4	15	TGTGCCAGCAGCGTACGCGTGGAGCGGGACGAAAAACTGTTTTTT	CASSVRVERDEKLFF
.	TRBV2	.	TRBJ2-5	12	TGTGCCAGCAGTCCCGAGCAAGAGACCCAGTACTTC	CASSPEQETQYF
.	TRBV5-1	.	TRBJ1-1	13	TGCGCCAGCAGCCCCTCGGGGAACACTGAAGCTTTCTTT	CASSPSGNTEAFF
few	TRBV28	.	TRBJ2-2	14	TGTGCCAGCAGGGAGGGCCCGAACACCGGGGAGCTGTTTTTT	CASREGPNTGELFF
.	TRBV4-3	.	TRBJ2-5	15	TGCGCCAGCAGCCAAGATCAGGCCACGGTCGTGACCCAGTACTTC	CASSQDQATVVTQYF
few	TRBV6-2/TRBV6-3	TRBD2	TRBJ2-3	17	TGTGCCAGCAGTTATGAGGGTCTAGCGGGAGTTGCAGATACGCAGTATTTT	CASSYEGLAGVADTQYF
.	TRBV11-2	.	TRBJ2-1	16	TGTGCCAGCAGCACCCTGGCCGGCGGGTTTTACAATGAGCAGTTCTTC	CASSTLAGGFYNEQFF
.	TRBV24-1	TRBD2	TRBJ2-4	18	TGTGCCACCAGTGATAAGAGGACGTGGGGACTAGGGGGGAACATTCAGTACTTC	CATSDKRTWGLGGNIQYF
.	TRBV9	TRBD1	TRBJ1-6	17	TGTGCCAGCAGCGTGGCCCCCGGGACAGGGCGGGGCTCACCCCTCCACTTT	CASSVAPGTGRGSPLHF
.	TRBV29-1	TRBD2	TRBJ2-1	14	TGCAGCGTTTCACGGACTAGCGCCTACAATGAGCAGTTCTTC	CSVSRTSAYNEQFF
.	TRBV7-9	TRBD1	TRBJ2-7	12	TGTGCCAGCGGGACAGACTCCTACGAGCAGTACTTC	CASGTDSYEQYF
few	TRBV18	TRBD2	TRBJ2-7	15	TGTGCCAGCTCACCACCCGGCGGGAGAATCTACGAGCAGTACTTC	CASSPPGGRIYEQYF
.	TRBV11-2	TRBD1	TRBJ2-1	17	TGTGCCAGCAGCAAGACAGGGTTAGGGAGCTCCTACAATGAGCAGTTCTTC	CASSKTGLGSSYNEQFF
many	TRBV25-1	TRBD2	TRBJ2-2	16	TGTGCCACCTCGACTAGCGGGAGGGCCATAACCGGGGAGCTGTTTTTT	CATSTSGRAITGELFF
.	TRBV28	TRBD2	TRBJ2-7	12	TGTGCCAGCAGTAAACGAAGCGGGGGGCGGTACTTC	CASSKRSGGRYF
once	TRBV28	TRBD2	TRBJ2-7	14	TGTGCCAGCAGTTTAGGACGTGGGGGGGACGAGCAGTACTTC	CASSLGRGGDEQYF
once	TRBV19	TRBD2	TRBJ2-7	13	TGTGCCAGTTCACTAGCGGGAGCCTACGAGCAGTACTTC	CASSLAGAYEQYF
.	TRBV25-1	TRBD1	TRBJ2-5	14	TGTGCCAGCAGTAACCAACAGGGGAAAGAGACCCAGTACTTC	CASSNQQGKETQYF
once	TRBV30	TRBD2	TRBJ2-5	20	TGTGCCTGGAGCGCGTGGACTAGCGGGAGTAAGTGGAGAGATACGGAGACCCAGTACTTC	CAWSAWTSGSKWRDTETQYF
.	TRBV21-1	.	TRBJ2-7	18	TGTGCCAGCAGCCCCCCGGGGGGGCTAGCGGGATGCTCCTACGAGCAGTACTTC	CASSPPGGLAGCSYEQYF
.	TRBV6-4	.	TRBJ2-1	16	TGTGCCGGTCCGGCTAGCGGACAGAGCTCCTACAATGAGCAGTTCTTC	CAGPASGQSSYNEQFF
.	TRBV5-1	TRBD2	TRBJ2-7	15	TGCGCCAGCAGCTTGGGACTAGCGGGAGCTCGAGAGCAGTACTTC	CASSLGLAGAREQYF
.	TRBV24-1	TRBD2	TRBJ2-7	13	TGTGCCACCATTTGGGAAGGGCGGGGGGAGCAGTACTTC	CATIWEGRGEQYF
.	TRBV28	TRBD2	TRBJ2-1	17	TGTGCCAGCAGTCCTACCGGGGGCGGGAGGTCCCACAATGAGCAGTTCTTC	CASSPTGGGRSHNEQFF
.	TRBV19	TRBD2	TRBJ2-1	14	TGTGCCAGTAGCTTGGTGTCTAGCGGCAATGAGCAGTTCTTC	CASSLVSSGNEQFF
.	TRBV5-1	.	TRBJ2-5	12	TGCGCCAGCAGTCAGAGGCAAGAGACCCAGTACTTC	CASSQRQETQYF
.	TRBV7-2	.	TRBJ2-2	15	TGTGCCAGCAGCTTAATAGGGGGTTCAACCGGGGAGCTGTTTTTT	CASSLIGGSTGELFF
.	TRBV18	.	TRBJ1-2	14	TGTGCCAGCTCGCCCGGGGATTCCGCCGGGGGCTACACCTTC	CASSPGDSAGGYTF